The 21 T cell receptor beta chains below come from one sample, sequenced in a study of follicular helper T cells after annual influenza vaccination. The protocol was immunoSEQ multiplex PCR, while the TCRdb copy is restricted to in-frame clones and leaves out a portion. The sample gives around 8,700 clones, roughly 80% of which show up once; roughly 4.3% is in the top ten. Time point meaning: 2015-2016 season, 7 days after influenza vaccination. The input for sequencing was CXCR5+ CD38- circulating T follicular helper cells from blood, taken 7 days after influenza vaccination. As to subset: circulating Tfh, non-naive CD4+CXCR5+PD-1+ (ICOS+CD38+ or ICOS-CD38-). The receptors come from an adult who received the influenza vaccine.

This sequence joins TRBV9 and TRBJ1-1; D is possibly TRBD1 (5 bases). Trimming took off 3 bases at V and 1 base at J, with 10 bases between the two ends. The CDR3 has 14 amino acids. Germline CDR1 SGDLS, CDR2 YYNGEE. The CDR3 bases are TGTGCCAGCAGCGCCCACAGGACGAACACTGAAGCTTTCTTT. Translating gives CASSAHRTNTEAFF.

In the case of this clone: A junction boundary mismatches the germline segment, possibly from a read error. The genes are TRBV5-1 and TRBJ2-1, with TRBD2 matching over 7 bases. Germline V gene sequence: CDR1 SGHRS, CDR2 YFSETQ. This CDR3 contains 14 residues. CDR3 amino acids: CASSAGLTYNEQFF. CDR3 sequence (DNA): TGTGCCAGCAGCGCGGGACTAACGTACAATGAGCAGTTCTTC. Filled out from reference TRBV5-1 and TRBJ2-1, the complete variable domain reads KAGVTQTPRYLIKTRGQQVTLSCSPISGHRSVSWYQQTPGQGLQFLFEYFSETQRNKGNFPGRFSGRQFSNSRSEMNVSTLELGDSALYLCASSAGLTYNEQFFGPGTRLTVL.

The CDR3: CASSYEDRNTEAFF. Written as DNA, the CDR3 is TGCGCCAGCAGCTACGAGGACAGGAACACTGAAGCTTTCTTT. J is TRBJ1-1 and V is TRBV5-1; perhaps TRBD1 as D (6 bases). The CDR3 contains 14 residues. Germline loops: CDR1 SGHRS, CDR2 YFSETQ. V dropped 3 bases and J dropped 1 base, with 10 bases sitting between them.

Here the CDR3 reads CASSTRTGGYSNEQYF. The CDR3 coding sequence is TGTGCCAGCAGCACGCGGACAGGGGGATATTCCAACGAGCAGTACTTC. The chain uses TRBV11-2 and TRBJ2-7; 10 nucleotides match TRBD1. The germline gives CDR1 SGHAT, CDR2 FQNNGV. The CDR3 loop spans 16 amino acids. The J segment lost 5 bases and the V segment lost 5 bases, leaving 12 bases of the junction unmatched.

The genes are TRBV28 and TRBJ1-6; D is undetermined. CDR1 MDHEN and CDR2 SYDVKM come from the germline V gene. The CDR3 is 12 residues long. V dropped 7 bases and J dropped 5 bases, with 6 bases sitting between them. CDR3 DNA sequence: TGTGCCAGCATGGCCAATAATTCACCCCTCCACTTT. This encodes CASMANNSPLHF.

V and J are TRBV5-4 and TRBJ1-2; 11 bases fit TRBD1. The V gene's germline CDR1 is SGHNT and CDR2 YYREEE (reference sequence). This CDR3 has 14 residues. V dropped 4 bases and J dropped 3; count of bases not matched to a gene: 2. CDR3 nucleotide sequence: TGTGCCAGCAGCGCGGGACAGGGGGACTATGGCTACACCTTC. As protein: CASSAGQGDYGYTF. The variable domain in full, with the rest retrieved from reference TRBV5-4 and TRBJ1-2, is ETGVTQSPTHLIKTRGQQVTLRCSSQSGHNTVSWYQQALGQGPQFIFQYYREEENGRGNFPPRFSGLQFPNYSSELNVNALELDDSALYLCASSAGQGDYGYTFGSGTRLTVV.

The chain is built from TRBV6-1 and TRBJ2-3, with 8 bases matching TRBD1. CDR1 and CDR2 from the germline V gene are MNHNS and SASEGT. V lost 4 bases to trimming and J lost 0 bases; unmatched junction nucleotides: 3. The length of the CDR3 is 15 residues. The chain's CDR3 is CASSGQGTSTDTQYF. As DNA, the CDR3 is TGTGCCAGCAGTGGACAGGGGACTAGCACAGATACGCAGTATTTT.

In its sample, this clone was seen once. In nucleotides, the CDR3 is TGTGCCAGCAGCTTAGACCTTACCACCGGGGAGCTGTTTTTT. Translated, it gives CASSLDLTTGELFF. The rearrangement links TRBV11-2 to TRBJ2-2; D gene unclear. In germline, CDR1 is SGHAT, CDR2 FQNNGV. V lost 0 bases and J 4 bases, leaving 6 bases between the germline ends. The CDR3 loop spans 14 amino acids. The variable domain in full, completed from reference TRBV11-2 and TRBJ2-2, reads EAGVAQSPRYKIIEKRQSVAFWCNPISGHATLYWYQQILGQGPKLLIQFQNNGVVDDSQLPKDRFSAERLKGVDSTLKIQPAKLEDSAVYLCASSLDLTTGELFFGEGSRLTVL.

The V call is TRBV7-2, the J call TRBJ2-5; D not resolved. CDR1 and CDR2 (germline): SGHTA, FQGNSA. This CDR3 is 11 amino acids long. With 5 bases removed from V and 1 base from J, the gap between germline ends came to 2 bases. CDR3 DNA sequence: TGTGCCAGCAGCCCCCAAGAGACCCAGTACTTC. The encoded protein is CASSPQETQYF.

The chain recombines TRBV28 with TRBJ2-7; 9 bases fit TRBD1. With V trimmed by 10 bases and J by 7 bases, 8 bases remained unmatched. The CDR3 extends over 12 amino acids. Germline CDR1 is MDHEN and CDR2 is SYDVKM. The CDR3, as DNA: TGTGCCACCCCTTACAGGGGGCAGGAGCAGTACTTC. Translated, it gives CATPYRGQEQYF. The full variable domain, with the rest looked up from reference TRBV28 and TRBJ2-7, is DVKVTQSSRYLVKRTGEKVFLECVQDMDHENMFWYRQDPGLGLRLIYFSYDVKMKEKGDIPEGYSVSREKKERFSLILESASTNQTSMYLCATPYRGQEQYFGPGTRLTVT.

This chain joins TRBV19 and TRBJ2-2; D is unclear. There are 13 residues in the CDR3. The V end was cut by 2 bases, the J end by 5 bases, with 6 bases between. Germline V lookup: CDR1 LNHDA, CDR2 SQIVND (reference sequence). This chain's CDR3 is CASSIRITGELFF. Here the CDR3 DNA reads TGTGCCAGTAGTATAAGGATTACCGGGGAGCTGTTTTTT.

The chain recombines TRBV5-6 with TRBJ2-3; the D gene is possibly TRBD1 (5 bases). The germline V gene has CDR1 SGHDT and CDR2 YYEEEE. V lost 0 bases to trimming and J lost 6 bases, with 5 bases between them. There are 12 residues in the CDR3. The chain's CDR3 is CASSLDRDTQYF. The CDR3 nucleotides read TGTGCCAGCAGCTTGGACAGGGATACGCAGTATTTT. The full variable domain, in which reference TRBV5-6 and TRBJ2-3 provide the parts outside the CDR3, is DAGVTQSPTHLIKTRGQQVTLRCSPKSGHDTVSWYQQALGQGPQFIFQYYEEEERQRGNFPDRFSGHQFPNYSSELNVNALLLGDSALYLCASSLDRDTQYFGPGTRLTVL.

J is TRBJ1-1 and V is TRBV19; 8 bases are a match to TRBD1. The germline V gene has CDR1 LNHDA and CDR2 SQIVND (reference sequence). The CDR3 has 15 amino acids. V lost 5 bases to trimming and J lost 5 bases; unmatched junction nucleotides: 10. CDR3 nucleotide sequence: TGTGCCAGTAGTGCCTGGACAGGGAGGGAAACTGAAGCTTTCTTT. This gives the protein CASSAWTGRETEAFF. Drawing the rest from reference TRBV19 and TRBJ1-1, the complete variable domain is DGGITQSPKYLFRKEGQNVTLSCEQNLNHDAMYWYRQDPGQGLRLIYYSQIVNDFQKGDIAEGYSVSREKKESFPLTVTSAQKNPTAFYLCASSAWTGRETEAFFGQGTRLTVV.

The chain couples TRBV20-1 to TRBJ2-1, with a tentative D call TRBD1 (5 bases). The CDR3 extends over 11 amino acids. Per germline, CDR1 DFQATT and CDR2 SNEGSKA (reference sequence). Trimming removed 6 bases from V and 4 bases from J, with 7 bases in between. The CDR3 region has the DNA TGCAGTGCGGGGCGGTACAATGAGCAGTTCTTC. Translating it yields CSAGRYNEQFF.

The chain is built from TRBV4-1 and TRBJ2-3; TRBD2 agrees at 7 bases. J was trimmed by 0 bases and V by 7 bases; bases with no gene match: 7. The CDR3 spans 15 residues. Germline V lookup: CDR1 MGHRA, CDR2 YSYEKL. CDR3 DNA sequence: TGCGCCAGCATATGGGGGGGGGATAGCACAGATACGCAGTATTTT. Amino acids: CASIWGGDSTDTQYF.

This clone was counted a single time. The J gene is TRBJ1-2, the V gene TRBV5-1; D gene ambiguous. The length of the CDR3 is 13 residues. CDR1 SGHRS and CDR2 YFSETQ come from the germline V gene. V lost 4 bases and J lost 3, with 10 bases in between. In DNA, the CDR3 is TGCGCCAGCAGCCCGTCGAGTGACTATGGCTACACCTTC. Translated, it gives CASSPSSDYGYTF.

The genes are TRBV11-2 and TRBJ2-5; 8 positions agree with TRBD1. The CDR3 length is 16 residues. The junction had 9 bases not matched to a gene; V was cut back by 1 base and J by 5 bases. In germline, CDR1 is SGHAT, CDR2 FQNNGV. CDR3 sequence: CASSLVKGQGEETQYF. CDR3 bases: TGTGCCAGCAGCTTAGTCAAAGGACAGGGCGAGGAGACCCAGTACTTC.

The rearrangement links TRBV14 to TRBJ1-4, with unresolved D. V was cut by 1 base and J by 3 bases, with 15 bases left in between. This CDR3 is built from 17 residues. From germline, CDR1 is SGHDN and CDR2 FVKESK. CDR3 residues: CASSQGRTPGSNEKLFF. The CDR3 nucleotides read TGTGCCAGCAGCCAAGGTAGGACTCCGGGGTCTAATGAAAAACTGTTTTTT.

The chain joins TRBV7-2 to TRBJ2-1; tentative D call: TRBD2 (5 bases). Germline loops: CDR1 SGHTA, CDR2 FQGNSA. CDR3 length: 17 amino acids. V was trimmed by 1 base and J by 0 bases, leaving 13 bases between them. The CDR3 spells CASSLVPTSGSYNEQFF. The CDR3 coding sequence is TGTGCCAGCAGCTTAGTCCCGACAAGCGGCTCCTACAATGAGCAGTTCTTC.

This clone turned up a few times. The chain is built from TRBV7-2 and TRBJ1-2; D is undetermined. V lost 0 bases and J lost 3, with 8 bases in between. The germline V gene has CDR1 SGHTA and CDR2 FQGNSA. This CDR3 has 14 residues. CDR3 in amino acids: CASSLARADYGYTF. The CDR3 DNA is TGTGCCAGCAGCTTAGCTAGGGCAGACTATGGCTACACCTTC.

This clone is a singleton in its sample. The chain is built from TRBV11-3 and TRBJ2-5; 12 bases are a match to TRBD2. The length of the CDR3 is 16 residues. Germline V CDR1 and CDR2: SGHNT, YENEEA. V shed 5 bases, J shed 7 bases, and the junction held 11 bases outside the gene matches. CDR3 bases: TGTGCCAGCAGCAAGACCCCTAGCGGGGGGGCGGGGACCCAGTACTTC. Translated: CASSKTPSGGAGTQYF.